This T cell receptor (beta chain) was recovered during a study of blood T cell repertoires in COVID-19. As for the study in general: The United States, Italy and Spain were the sources of the acute and convalescent COVID-19 samples. In each case, the material was cDNA or gDNA derived from T cells, B-cell-depleted T cells, or PBMCs.

This CDR3 comprises 13 residues. Germline V gives CDR1 SGHVS, CDR2 FQNEAQ. With 5 bases clipped from V and 5 bases from J, the junction kept 3 bases outside the gene matches. In the authors' workflow: Counts of nucleated cells, estimated from reference gene primer amplification, were obtained. The repertoire was sequenced with immunoSEQ multiplex PCR; TCRdb's copy has only in-frame clones and lacks some. The V and J calls and the clone size are those of that table, but D and trimming were determined from the DNA. The sample consists of 200,000 to 300,000 clones, about 89% of them appearing once. Sequenced material: peripheral blood. The chain couples TRBV7-8 to TRBJ1-5; 7 nucleotides match TRBD1. This TCR was sampled from a man aged 35-49 years who had recovered from COVID-19. CDR3 amino acids: CASSPQGYQPQHF. The CDR3 DNA reads TGTGCCAGCAGCCCACAGGGGTATCAGCCCCAGCATTTT.